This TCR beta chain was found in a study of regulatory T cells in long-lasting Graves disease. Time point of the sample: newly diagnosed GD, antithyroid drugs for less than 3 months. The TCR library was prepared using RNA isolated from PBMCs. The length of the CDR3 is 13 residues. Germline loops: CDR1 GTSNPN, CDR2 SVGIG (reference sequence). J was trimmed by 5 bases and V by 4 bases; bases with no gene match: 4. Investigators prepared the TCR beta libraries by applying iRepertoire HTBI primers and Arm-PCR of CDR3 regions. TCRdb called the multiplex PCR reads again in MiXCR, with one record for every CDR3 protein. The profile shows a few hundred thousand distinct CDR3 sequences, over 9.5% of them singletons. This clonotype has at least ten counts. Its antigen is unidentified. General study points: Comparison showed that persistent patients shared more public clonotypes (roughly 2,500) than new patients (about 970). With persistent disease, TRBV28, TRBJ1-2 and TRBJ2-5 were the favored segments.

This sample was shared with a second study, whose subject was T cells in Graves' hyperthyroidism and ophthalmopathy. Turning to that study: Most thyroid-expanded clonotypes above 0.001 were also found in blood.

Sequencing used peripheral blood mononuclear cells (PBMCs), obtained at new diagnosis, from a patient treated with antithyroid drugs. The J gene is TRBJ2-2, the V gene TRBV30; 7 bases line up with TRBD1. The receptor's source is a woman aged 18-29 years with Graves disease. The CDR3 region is CAWNRGGTGELFF. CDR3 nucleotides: TGTGCCTGGAACAGGGGTGGGACCGGGGAGCTGTTTTTT.